These 13 T cell receptor beta chains share one sample of origin, sequenced in a study of CD8 T cells in Susac syndrome. Random hexamers were used to reverse transcribe about 0.5 to 1 ug of RNA. TCRdb re-analysed the immunoSEQ multiplex PCR reads in MiXCR, keeping a single row per CDR3 protein. There are 200,000 to 250,000 distinct CDR3 sequences in the sample; 95% occur only once, and 0.08% to 0.095% lies in the top ten. Sequences were obtained from CD4+ T cells from PBMCs. The source is a human donor with multiple sclerosis.

The CDR3 nucleotides are TGTGCCAGCAGTTCCTCGGGGGGGACTGAAGCTTTCTTT. Translated, it gives CASSSSGGTEAFF. This chain connects TRBV6-6 to TRBJ1-1; weak D call: TRBD1 (5 bases). V lost 4 bases, J lost 5 bases, and 11 bases lay in between. CDR1 and CDR2 from the germline V gene are MNHNY and SVGAGI (reference sequence). The CDR3 sequence is 13 residues long.

This sequence joins TRBV30 and TRBJ2-5; TRBD1 agrees at 8 bases. J gave up 2 bases and V 5 bases, and 4 bases lay outside the gene matches. This CDR3 comprises 13 residues. Germline CDR1 GTSNPN, CDR2 SVGIG (reference sequence). Written as DNA, the CDR3 is TGTGCCTGGGGACAGGGCTTACAAGAGACCCAGTACTTC. Translated, it gives CAWGQGLQETQYF.

The chain is built from TRBV15 and TRBJ1-2; D remains ambiguous. CDR1 and CDR2 (germline): LNHNV, YYDKDF (reference sequence). Deletions cut 0 bases from V and 5 bases from J, with 13 bases between. The CDR3 spans 15 residues. The CDR3 nucleotides read TGTGCCACCAGCAGAGATCACGAGGGATGGTATGGCTACACCTTC. As protein: CATSRDHEGWYGYTF. The full variable domain, completed using reference TRBV15 and TRBJ1-2, is DAMVIQNPRYQVTQFGKPVTLSCSQTLNHNVMYWYQQKSSQAPKLLFHYYDKDFNNEADTPDNFQSRRPNTSFCFLDIRSPGLGDTAMYLCATSRDHEGWYGYTFGSGTRLTVV.

CDR3 coding DNA: TGCAGCGTCGCGTGGGGCGGGACCATCAATCAGCCCCAGCATTTT. This gives the protein CSVAWGGTINQPQHF. The genes are TRBV29-1 and TRBJ1-5; D is perhaps TRBD1 (5 bases). This CDR3 region has 15 residues. V was shortened by 6 bases and J by 3 bases, with 18 bases between the two germline ends. The germline CDR1 and CDR2 sequences are SQVTM and ANQGSEA. Complete variable domain (other parts from reference TRBV29-1 and TRBJ1-5): SAVISQKPSRDICQRGTSLTIQCQVDSQVTMMFWYRQQPGQSLTLIATANQGSEATYESGFVIDKFPISRPNLTFSTLTVSNMSPEDSSIYLCSVAWGGTINQPQHFGDGTRLSIL.

The chain recombines TRBV3-1 with TRBJ1-1, with unresolved D. The CDR3 is 14 residues long. With 3 bases removed from V and 1 base from J, the gap between germline ends came to 9 bases. Germline V gives CDR1 LGHDT, CDR2 YNNKEL (reference sequence). In nucleotides, the CDR3 is TGTGCCAGCAGCCACCGACCCAGGAACACTGAAGCTTTCTTT. This translates into CASSHRPRNTEAFF.

This clonotype was recorded only once. V usage is TRBV12-3 or TRBV12-4 and J usage is TRBJ1-5; TRBD1 matches at 10 bases. J was trimmed by 0 bases and V by 5 bases; bases with no gene match: 7. The CDR3 has 17 amino acids. In DNA, the CDR3 is TGTGCCAGCAGTAGACAGGGGGCCTCGGATAGCAATCAGCCCCAGCATTTT. Translated, it gives CASSRQGASDSNQPQHF.

V and J are TRBV11-2 and TRBJ2-3, with unresolved D. CDR3 length equals 16 residues. The V and J ends lost 4 bases and 0 bases respectively, with 14 bases between them. Germline CDR1 SGHAT, CDR2 FQNNGV. The CDR3 loop is CASSSGTKSSTDTQYF. The CDR3 coding sequence is TGTGCCAGCAGCTCCGGAACAAAATCTAGCACAGATACGCAGTATTTT.

The chain has TRBV20-1 and TRBJ2-7; possible D gene TRBD2, 6 bases. Trimming removed 2 bases from V and 4 bases from J, with 18 bases in between. CDR1 DFQATT and CDR2 SNEGSKA come from the germline V gene (reference sequence). This CDR3 spans 15 amino acids. CDR3 DNA: TGCAGTGCTAGATGGGACGGGAGTACGTTTTACGAGCAGTACTTC. Protein sequence: CSARWDGSTFYEQYF.

The V gene is TRBV16, the J gene TRBJ1-6, with D unresolved. This CDR3 is built from 14 residues. The V end lost 4 bases, the J end lost 7 bases, and 11 bases lay between the germline ends. Germline-derived CDR1 and CDR2 are KGHSY and FQNENV. CDR3 in amino acids: CASSPLAGNSPLHF. Here the CDR3 DNA reads TGTGCCAGCAGCCCCTTAGCGGGGAATTCACCCCTCCACTTT.

The CDR3: CASSSADLYEQYF. The CDR3, as DNA: TGTGCCAGCAGTTCTGCAGACCTCTACGAGCAGTACTTC. The chain links TRBV27 to TRBJ2-7; no clear D gene. V gave up 4 bases and J gave up 3 bases, with 10 bases separating them. This CDR3 has 13 residues. CDR1 MNHEY and CDR2 SMNVEV come from the germline V gene (reference sequence).

J is TRBJ1-5 and V is TRBV3-1; the match to TRBD1 covers 7 bases. In germline, CDR1 is LGHDT, CDR2 YNNKEL (reference sequence). The length of the CDR3 is 13 residues. Unmatched junction bases numbered 4, after V lost 4 bases and J lost 7 bases. Here the CDR3 DNA reads TGTGCCAGCAGCCCGGGACAGCGGCAGCCCCAGCATTTT. Its translation: CASSPGQRQPQHF.

The rearrangement links TRBV20-1 to TRBJ2-7, with TRBD2 matching over 11 bases. The germline V gene encodes CDR1 DFQATT and CDR2 SNEGSKA (reference sequence). V lost 1 base to trimming and J lost 6 bases; unmatched junction nucleotides: 8. The CDR3 consists of 15 residues. The CDR3 protein is CSARGSSGRSFEQYF. The CDR3 DNA sequence: TGCAGTGCTAGAGGTTCTAGCGGGAGGTCTTTCGAGCAGTACTTC.

The rearrangement uses TRBV3-1 and TRBJ1-2; D might be TRBD1 (5 bases). This CDR3 spans 15 amino acids. V lost 1 base and J 2 bases, leaving 11 bases between the germline ends. The germline V gene has CDR1 LGHDT and CDR2 YNNKEL (reference sequence). CDR3 protein: CASSQGEGSNYGYTF. CDR3 nucleotide sequence: TGTGCCAGCAGCCAAGGGGAGGGGAGCAACTATGGCTACACCTTC.